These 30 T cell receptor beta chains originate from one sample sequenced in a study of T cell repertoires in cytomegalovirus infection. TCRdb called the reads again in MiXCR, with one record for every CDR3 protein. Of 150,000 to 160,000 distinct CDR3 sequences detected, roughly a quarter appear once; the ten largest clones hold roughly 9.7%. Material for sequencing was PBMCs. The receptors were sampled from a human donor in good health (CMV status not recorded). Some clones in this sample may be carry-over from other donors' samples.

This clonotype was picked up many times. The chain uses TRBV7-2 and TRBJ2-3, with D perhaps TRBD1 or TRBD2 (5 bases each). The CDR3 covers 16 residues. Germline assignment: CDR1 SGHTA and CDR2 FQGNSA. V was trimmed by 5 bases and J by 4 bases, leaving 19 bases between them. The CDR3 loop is CASSRPRDAGADTQYF. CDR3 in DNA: TGTGCCAGCAGCCGTCCGAGGGACGCCGGGGCAGATACGCAGTATTTT.

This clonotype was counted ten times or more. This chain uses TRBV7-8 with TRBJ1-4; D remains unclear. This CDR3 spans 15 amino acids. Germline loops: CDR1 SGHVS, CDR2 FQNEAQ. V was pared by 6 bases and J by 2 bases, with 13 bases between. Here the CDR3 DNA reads TGTGCCAGCAGTCCCTTGCGGATTACTAATGAAAAACTGTTTTTT. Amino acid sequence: CASSPLRITNEKLFF.

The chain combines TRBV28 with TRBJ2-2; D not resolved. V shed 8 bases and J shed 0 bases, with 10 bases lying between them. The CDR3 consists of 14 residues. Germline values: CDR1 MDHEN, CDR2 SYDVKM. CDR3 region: CASLKEANTGELFF. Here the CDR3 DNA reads TGTGCCAGCTTGAAAGAAGCGAACACCGGGGAGCTGTTTTTT.

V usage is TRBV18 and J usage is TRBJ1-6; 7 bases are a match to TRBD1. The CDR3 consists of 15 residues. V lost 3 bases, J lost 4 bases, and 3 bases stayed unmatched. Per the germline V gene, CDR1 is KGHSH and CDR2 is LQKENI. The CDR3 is CASSPWTGYNSPLHF. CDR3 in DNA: TGTGCCAGCTCACCTTGGACAGGTTATAATTCACCCCTCCACTTT.

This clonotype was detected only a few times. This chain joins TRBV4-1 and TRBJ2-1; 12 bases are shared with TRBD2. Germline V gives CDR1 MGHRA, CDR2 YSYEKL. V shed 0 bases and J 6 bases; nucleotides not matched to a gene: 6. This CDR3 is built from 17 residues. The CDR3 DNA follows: TGCGCCAGCAGCCAAGAACCGCTAGCGGGGGGGTTCAATGAGCAGTTCTTC. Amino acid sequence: CASSQEPLAGGFNEQFF.

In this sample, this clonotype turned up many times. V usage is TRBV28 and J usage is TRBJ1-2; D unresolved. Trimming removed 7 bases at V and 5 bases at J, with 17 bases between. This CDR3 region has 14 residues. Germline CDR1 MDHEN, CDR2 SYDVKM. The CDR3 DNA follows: TGTGCCAGCACCTTAAGCCAGGACTATTATGGCTACACCTTC. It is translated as CASTLSQDYYGYTF.

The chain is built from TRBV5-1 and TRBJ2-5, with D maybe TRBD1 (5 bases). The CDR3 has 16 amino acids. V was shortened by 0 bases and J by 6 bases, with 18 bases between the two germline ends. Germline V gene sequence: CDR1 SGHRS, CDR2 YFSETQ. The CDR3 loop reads CASSLAQQGIRQTQYF. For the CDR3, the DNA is TGCGCCAGCAGCTTGGCCCAGCAGGGCATTCGGCAGACCCAGTACTTC.

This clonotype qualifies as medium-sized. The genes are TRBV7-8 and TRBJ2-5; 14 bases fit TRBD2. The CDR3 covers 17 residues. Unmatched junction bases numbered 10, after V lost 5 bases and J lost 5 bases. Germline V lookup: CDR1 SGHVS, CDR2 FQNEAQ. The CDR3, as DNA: TGTGCCAGCAGCCCGGGACTAGCGGGAGTGAGTATGGAGACCCAGTACTTC. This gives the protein CASSPGLAGVSMETQYF.

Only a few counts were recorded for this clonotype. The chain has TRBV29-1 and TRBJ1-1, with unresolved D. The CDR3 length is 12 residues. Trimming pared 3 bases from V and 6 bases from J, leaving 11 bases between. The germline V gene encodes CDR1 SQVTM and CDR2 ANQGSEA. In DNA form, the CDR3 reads TGCAGCGTTGATAAGGGTGGCCCTGAAGCTTTCTTT. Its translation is CSVDKGGPEAFF.

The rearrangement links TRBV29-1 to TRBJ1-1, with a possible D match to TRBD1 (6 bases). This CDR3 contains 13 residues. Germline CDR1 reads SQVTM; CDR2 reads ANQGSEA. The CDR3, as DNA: TGCAACATTCGGACAGCTATGAACACTGAAGCTTTCTTT. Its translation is CNIRTAMNTEAFF.

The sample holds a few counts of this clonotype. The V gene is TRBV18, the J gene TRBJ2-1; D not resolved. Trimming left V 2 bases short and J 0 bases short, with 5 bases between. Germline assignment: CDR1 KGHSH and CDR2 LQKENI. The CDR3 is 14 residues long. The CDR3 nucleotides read TGTGCCAGCTCACCAGCCAGCTCCTACAATGAGCAGTTCTTC. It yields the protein CASSPASSYNEQFF.

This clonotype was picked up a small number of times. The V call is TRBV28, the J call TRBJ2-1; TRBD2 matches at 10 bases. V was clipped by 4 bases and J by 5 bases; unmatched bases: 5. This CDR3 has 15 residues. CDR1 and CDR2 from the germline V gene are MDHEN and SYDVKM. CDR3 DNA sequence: TGTGCCAGCAGTTCCCGCAGCGGGAGGGACAATGAGCAGTTCTTC. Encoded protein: CASSSRSGRDNEQFF.

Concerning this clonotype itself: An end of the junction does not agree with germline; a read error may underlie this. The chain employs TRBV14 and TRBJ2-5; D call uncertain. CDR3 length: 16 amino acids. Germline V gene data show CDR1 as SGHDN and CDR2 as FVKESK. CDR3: CASSHHRGLYQETQDF. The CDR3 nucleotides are TGTGCCAGCAGCCATCACCGCGGCCTGTACCAAGAGACCCAGGACTTC.

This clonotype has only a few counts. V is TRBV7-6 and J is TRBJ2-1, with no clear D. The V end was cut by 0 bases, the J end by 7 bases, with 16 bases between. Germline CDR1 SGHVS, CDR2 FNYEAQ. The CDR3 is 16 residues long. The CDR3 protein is CASSLATLGHGNEQFF. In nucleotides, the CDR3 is TGTGCCAGCAGCTTAGCCACCCTGGGCCACGGTAATGAGCAGTTCTTC.

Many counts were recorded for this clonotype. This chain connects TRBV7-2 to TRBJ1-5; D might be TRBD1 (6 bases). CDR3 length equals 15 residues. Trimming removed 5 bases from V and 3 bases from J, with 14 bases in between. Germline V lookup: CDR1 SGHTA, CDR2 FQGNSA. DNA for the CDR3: TGTGCCAGCAGCCCCGGACAGAGTCTCAATCAGCCCCAGCATTTT. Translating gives CASSPGQSLNQPQHF.

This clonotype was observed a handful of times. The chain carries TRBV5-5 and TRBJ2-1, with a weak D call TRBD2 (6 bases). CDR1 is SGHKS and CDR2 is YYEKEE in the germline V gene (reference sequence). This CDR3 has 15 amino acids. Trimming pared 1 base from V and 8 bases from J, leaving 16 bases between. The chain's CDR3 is CASSLLREIGDEQFF. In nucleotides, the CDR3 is TGTGCCAGCAGCTTGCTACGGGAGATCGGGGATGAGCAGTTCTTC.

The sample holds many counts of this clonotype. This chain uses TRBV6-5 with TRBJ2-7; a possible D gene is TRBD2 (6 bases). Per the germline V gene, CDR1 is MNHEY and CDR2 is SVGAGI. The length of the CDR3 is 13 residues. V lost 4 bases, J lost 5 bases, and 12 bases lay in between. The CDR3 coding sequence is TGTGCCAGCAGTTGGGGGACTGATCACGAGCAGTACTTC. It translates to CASSWGTDHEQYF.

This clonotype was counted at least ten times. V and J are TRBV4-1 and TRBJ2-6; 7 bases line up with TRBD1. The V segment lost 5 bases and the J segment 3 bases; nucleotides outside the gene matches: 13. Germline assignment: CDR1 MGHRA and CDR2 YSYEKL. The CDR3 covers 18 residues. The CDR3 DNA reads TGCGCCAGCAGCAAAAGACAGGGATTCGGAGTTGGGGCCAACGTCCTGACTTTC. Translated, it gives CASSKRQGFGVGANVLTF.

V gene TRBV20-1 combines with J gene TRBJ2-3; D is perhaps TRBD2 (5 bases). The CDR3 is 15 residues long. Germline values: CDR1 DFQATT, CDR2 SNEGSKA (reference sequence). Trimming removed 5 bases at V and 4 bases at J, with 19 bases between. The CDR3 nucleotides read TGCAGTGCTCCTCAAACGTGGGGAGTCGCAGATACGCAGTATTTT. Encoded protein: CSAPQTWGVADTQYF.

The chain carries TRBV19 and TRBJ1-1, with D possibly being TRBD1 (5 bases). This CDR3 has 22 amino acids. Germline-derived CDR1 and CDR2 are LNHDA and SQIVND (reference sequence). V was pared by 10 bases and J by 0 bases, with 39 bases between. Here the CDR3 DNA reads TGTGCCACTCCCCCTAGGGGATCAAGGAGGGCAGGGAAAAGGCCTATGAACACTGAAGCTTTCTTT. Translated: CATPPRGSRRAGKRPMNTEAFF.

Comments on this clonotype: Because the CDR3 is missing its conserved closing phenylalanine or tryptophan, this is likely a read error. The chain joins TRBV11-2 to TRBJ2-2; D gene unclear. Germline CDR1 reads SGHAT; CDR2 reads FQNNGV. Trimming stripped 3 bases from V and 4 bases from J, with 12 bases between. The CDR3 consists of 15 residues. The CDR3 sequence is CASSFAFSSTGELFC. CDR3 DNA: TGTGCCAGCAGCTTTGCCTTCTCTAGCACCGGGGAGCTGTTTTGT.

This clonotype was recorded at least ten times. The CDR3 nucleotides are TGTGCCAGCAGCTTAGGGCCTCAGGAGACCCAGTACTTC. Amino acid sequence: CASSLGPQETQYF. The rearrangement uses TRBV7-2 and TRBJ2-5; D is uncertain. CDR1 and CDR2 from the germline V gene are SGHTA and FQGNSA. The CDR3 sequence is 13 residues long. V shed 1 base and J shed 5 bases, with 8 bases lying between them.

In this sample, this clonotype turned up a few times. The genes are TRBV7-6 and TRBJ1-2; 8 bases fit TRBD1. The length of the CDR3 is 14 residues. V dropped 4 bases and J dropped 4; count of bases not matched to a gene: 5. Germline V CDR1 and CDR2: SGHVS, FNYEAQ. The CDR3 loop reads CASSSRDRSYGYTF. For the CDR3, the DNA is TGTGCCAGCAGCTCCCGGGACAGGTCCTATGGCTACACCTTC. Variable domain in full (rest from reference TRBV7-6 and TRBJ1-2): GAGVSQSPRYKVTKRGQDVALRCDPISGHVSLYWYRQALGQGPEFLTYFNYEAQQDKSGLPNDRFSAERPEGSISTLTIQRTEQRDSAMYRCASSSRDRSYGYTFGSGTRLTVV.

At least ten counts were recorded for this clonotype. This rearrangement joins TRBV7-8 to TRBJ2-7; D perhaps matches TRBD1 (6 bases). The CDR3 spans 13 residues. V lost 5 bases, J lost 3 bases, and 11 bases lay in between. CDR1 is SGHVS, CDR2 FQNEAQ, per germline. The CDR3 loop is CASSAQGHYEQYF. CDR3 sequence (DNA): TGTGCCAGCAGCGCGCAGGGACACTACGAGCAGTACTTC.

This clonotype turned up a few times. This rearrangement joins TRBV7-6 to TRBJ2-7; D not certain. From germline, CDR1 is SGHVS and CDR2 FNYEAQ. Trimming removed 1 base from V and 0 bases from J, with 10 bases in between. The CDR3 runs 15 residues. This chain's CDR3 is CASSLEGITSYEQYF. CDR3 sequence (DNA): TGTGCCAGCAGCTTAGAGGGAATCACCTCCTACGAGCAGTACTTC.

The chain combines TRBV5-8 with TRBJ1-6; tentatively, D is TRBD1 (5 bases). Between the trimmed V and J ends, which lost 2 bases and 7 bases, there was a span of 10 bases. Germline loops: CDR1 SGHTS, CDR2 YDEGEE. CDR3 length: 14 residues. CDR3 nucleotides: TGTGCCAGCAGCTTCGGGGCCCGCAATTCACCCCTCCACTTT. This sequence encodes CASSFGARNSPLHF.

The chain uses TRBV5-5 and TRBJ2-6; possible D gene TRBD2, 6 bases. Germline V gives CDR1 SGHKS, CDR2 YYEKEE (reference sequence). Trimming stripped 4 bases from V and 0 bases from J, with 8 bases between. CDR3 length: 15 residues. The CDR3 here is CASSPRDSGANVLTF. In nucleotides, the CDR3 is TGTGCCAGCAGCCCGCGGGACTCTGGGGCCAACGTCCTGACTTTC.

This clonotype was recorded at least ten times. Written as DNA, the CDR3 is TGTGCCAGCAGCTTAGCCCCGGGACTAGCCGGTACCGGGGAGCTGTTTTTT. Protein: CASSLAPGLAGTGELFF. This sequence joins TRBV7-2 and TRBJ2-2; TRBD2 aligns across 9 bases. With V trimmed by 0 bases and J by 5 bases, 7 bases remained unmatched. Germline V gene lookup returns CDR1 SGHTA and CDR2 FQGNSA. This CDR3 is built from 17 residues. Variable domain in full (rest from reference TRBV7-2 and TRBJ2-2): GAGVSQSPSNKVTEKGKDVELRCDPISGHTALYWYRQSLGQGLEFLIYFQGNSAPDKSGLPSDRFSAERTGGSVSTLTIQRTQQEDSAVYLCASSLAPGLAGTGELFFGEGSRLTVL.

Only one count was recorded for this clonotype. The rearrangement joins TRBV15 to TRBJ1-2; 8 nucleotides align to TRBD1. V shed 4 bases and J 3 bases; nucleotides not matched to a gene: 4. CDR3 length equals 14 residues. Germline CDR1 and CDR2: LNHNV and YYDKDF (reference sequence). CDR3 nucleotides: TGTGCCACCAGCACGACAGGGGTTTACTATGGCTACACCTTC. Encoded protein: CATSTTGVYYGYTF.

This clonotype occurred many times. The CDR3 DNA reads as TGTGCCAGCAGCTTAGAGCGGTCCAACTATGGCTACACCTTC. The encoded protein is CASSLERSNYGYTF. This rearrangement joins TRBV7-2 to TRBJ1-2; the D is unclear. CDR3 length equals 14 residues. Per the germline V gene, CDR1 is SGHTA and CDR2 is FQGNSA. V lost 1 base and J lost 2, with 8 bases in between.